This T cell receptor beta chain was retrieved from a study of CD8 T cells in Susac syndrome. Healthy donors were controls matched for age and sex. Isolation of CD8+ and CD4+ T cells was performed negatively, whereas enrichment of TEMRA cells was done by FACS. Comment on this clonotype: Its antigen is not identified.

The CDR3 contains 16 residues. CDR1 and CDR2 from the germline V gene are DFQATT and SNEGSKA (reference sequence). V gave up 3 bases and J gave up 1 base; unmatched junction bases: 7. General study points: The authors acknowledged that their TCR sequencing and HLA analysis involved a relatively small number of individuals.

RNA, at roughly 0.45 to 1 ug, was reverse transcribed with random hexamers. TCR beta CDR3 was amplified by immunoSEQ covering 54 Vbeta and 13 Jbeta. TCRdb fed the immunoSEQ multiplex PCR reads into MiXCR, producing one record per CDR3 protein. This table has about 130,000 distinct CDR3 sequences, about 95% appearing once. The TCR sequence derives from a human donor in good health. Sequencing was done on a sample of CD4+ T cells from PBMCs. V and J are TRBV20-1 and TRBJ2-7, with 12 nucleotides matching TRBD2. The CDR3 here is CSARGTSGRRSYEQYF. CDR3 sequence (DNA): TGCAGTGCTAGGGGGACTAGCGGGCGCAGATCCTACGAGCAGTACTTC.